Following are 8 T cell receptor beta chains from one sample sequenced in a study of shared T cell receptors in the human thymus. TCRdb's table, derived via immunoSEQ multiplex PCR, lists solely in-frame clones and lacks some. Of under 850,000 clones in the sample, 70% to 90% were seen once. These data were also filed under a second study, of human thymus T cells.

Sequencing was done on a sample of thymocytes. The source is a boy less than two years old with a congenital heart defect.

The V and J genes are TRBV19 and TRBJ2-7, with D tentatively TRBD1 (5 bases). The CDR3 is made up of 16 amino acids. Trimming took 1 base from V and 0 from J, leaving 13 bases between them. The germline gives CDR1 LNHDA, CDR2 SQIVND (reference sequence). The CDR3 DNA reads TGTGCCAGTAGTATAGTGGGGCAGGTTAGCTCCTACGAGCAGTACTTC. Translating gives CASSIVGQVSSYEQYF.

This chain connects TRBV4-2 to TRBJ1-2; D gene unclear. Germline-derived CDR1 and CDR2 are LGHNA and YNFKEQ. The ends were cut back, 0 bases at V and 6 bases at J, with 5 bases in the middle. The CDR3 sequence is 12 residues long. CDR3 nucleotides: TGTGCCAGCAGCCAAGACCCTCATGGCTACACCTTC. Its protein is CASSQDPHGYTF.

The genes are TRBV4-2 and TRBJ2-1, with 12 bases that match TRBD2. V trimming: 1 base; J trimming: 10 bases; junction bases outside the gene matches: 8. Germline V CDR1 and CDR2: LGHNA, YNFKEQ. There are 16 residues in the CDR3. The CDR3 is CASSQARLAGVGEQFF. The CDR3, as DNA: TGTGCCAGCAGCCAAGCGAGACTAGCGGGAGTGGGGGAGCAGTTCTTC.

This clone was observed a single time. The rearrangement uses TRBV9 and TRBJ2-7, with D possibly matching TRBD1 (6 bases). The CDR3 sequence is 14 residues long. V lost 3 bases and J 2 bases, leaving 12 bases between the germline ends. CDR1 and CDR2 from the germline V gene are SGDLS and YYNGEE. The CDR3: CASSEGETPYEQYF. In nucleotides, the CDR3 is TGTGCCAGCAGCGAGGGGGAGACCCCCTACGAGCAGTACTTC.

The chain joins TRBV6-7 to TRBJ2-7; TRBD2 agrees at 16 bases. TRBV6-7 is annotated as an ORF whose role is uncertain. V trimming: 5 bases; J trimming: 4 bases; junction bases outside the gene matches: 8. This CDR3 is built from 17 residues. In DNA, the CDR3 is TGTGCCAGCAGTACCTCGGGACTAGCGGGAGGGCGGTACGAGCAGTACTTC. Translated, it gives CASSTSGLAGGRYEQYF.

This rearrangement joins TRBV19 to TRBJ1-1; tentative D call: TRBD1 (5 bases). The CDR3 contains 14 residues. From germline, CDR1 is LNHDA and CDR2 SQIVND (reference sequence). The germline V and J ends were trimmed by 4 bases and 4 bases, with 13 bases remaining between them. Written as DNA, the CDR3 is TGTGCCAGTAGTAACCTTCAGGGCCTCACTGAAGCTTTCTTT. As protein: CASSNLQGLTEAFF. The whole variable domain, filled in from reference TRBV19 and TRBJ1-1, reads DGGITQSPKYLFRKEGQNVTLSCEQNLNHDAMYWYRQDPGQGLRLIYYSQIVNDFQKGDIAEGYSVSREKKESFPLTVTSAQKNPTAFYLCASSNLQGLTEAFFGQGTRLTVV.

This rearrangement joins TRBV19 to TRBJ2-7; 9 nucleotides line up with TRBD1. The ends lost 5 bases at V and 6 bases at J; junction bases unmatched: 5. Looked up from germline, CDR1 is LNHDA and CDR2 is SQIVND (reference sequence). The length of the CDR3 is 13 residues. The CDR3 DNA reads as TGTGCCAGTAGTCCCGAGACAGGGGGCGAGCAGTACTTC. This codes for CASSPETGGEQYF.

The chain joins TRBV4-3 to TRBJ2-7; 7 bases are a match to TRBD2. Germline assignment: CDR1 LGHNA and CDR2 YSLEER. CDR3 size: 16 residues. The junction had 7 bases not matched to a gene; V was cut back by 0 bases and J by 2 bases. In DNA form, the CDR3 reads TGCGCCAGCAGCCAAGAACCGGGAGGCTTGACCTACGAGCAGTACTTC. The encoded protein is CASSQEPGGLTYEQYF.